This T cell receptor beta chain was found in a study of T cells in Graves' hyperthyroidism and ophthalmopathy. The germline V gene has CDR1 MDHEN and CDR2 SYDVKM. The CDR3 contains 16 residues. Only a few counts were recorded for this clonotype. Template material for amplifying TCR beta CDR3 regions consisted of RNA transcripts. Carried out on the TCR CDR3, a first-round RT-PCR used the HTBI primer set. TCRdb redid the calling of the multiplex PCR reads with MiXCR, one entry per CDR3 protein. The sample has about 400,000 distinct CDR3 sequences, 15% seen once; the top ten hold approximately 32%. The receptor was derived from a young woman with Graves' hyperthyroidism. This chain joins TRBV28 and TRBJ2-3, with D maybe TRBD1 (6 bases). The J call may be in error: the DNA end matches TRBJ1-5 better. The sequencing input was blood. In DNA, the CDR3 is TGTGCCAGCAGCCTCAGGGGAGCGGGAGGAATCGATACGCAGCATTTT. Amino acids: CASSLRGAGGIDTQHF.